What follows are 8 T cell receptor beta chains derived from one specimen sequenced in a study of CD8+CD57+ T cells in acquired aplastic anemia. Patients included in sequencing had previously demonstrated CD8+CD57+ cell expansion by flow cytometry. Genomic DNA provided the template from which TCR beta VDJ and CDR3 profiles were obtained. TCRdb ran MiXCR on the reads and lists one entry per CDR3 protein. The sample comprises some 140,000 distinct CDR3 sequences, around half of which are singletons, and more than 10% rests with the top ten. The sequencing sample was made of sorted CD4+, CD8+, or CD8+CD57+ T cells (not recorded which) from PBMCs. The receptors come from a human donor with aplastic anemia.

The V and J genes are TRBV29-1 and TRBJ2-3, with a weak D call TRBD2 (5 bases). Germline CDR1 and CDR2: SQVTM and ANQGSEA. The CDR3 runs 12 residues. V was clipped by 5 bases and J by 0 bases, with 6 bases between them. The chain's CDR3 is CSVRGSTDTQYF. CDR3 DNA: TGCAGCGTTCGGGGAAGCACAGATACGCAGTATTTT.

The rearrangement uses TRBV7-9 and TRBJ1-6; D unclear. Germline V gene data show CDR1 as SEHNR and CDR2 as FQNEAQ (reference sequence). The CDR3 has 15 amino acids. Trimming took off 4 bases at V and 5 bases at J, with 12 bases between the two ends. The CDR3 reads CASSSVGRNNSPLHF. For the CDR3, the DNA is TGTGCCAGCAGCTCCGTAGGGAGGAATAATTCACCCCTCCACTTT. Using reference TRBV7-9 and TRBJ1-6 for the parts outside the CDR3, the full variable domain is DTGVSQNPRHKITKRGQNVTFRCDPISEHNRLYWYRQTLGQGPEFLTYFQNEAQLEKSRLLSDRFSAERPKGSFSTLEIQRTEQGDSAMYLCASSSVGRNNSPLHFGNGTRLTVT.

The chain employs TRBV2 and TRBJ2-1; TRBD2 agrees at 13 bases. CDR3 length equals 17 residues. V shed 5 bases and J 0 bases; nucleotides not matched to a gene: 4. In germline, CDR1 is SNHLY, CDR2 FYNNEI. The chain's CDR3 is CASSRLAGGHSYNEQFF. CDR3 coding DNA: TGTGCCAGCAGTCGACTAGCGGGGGGCCACTCCTACAATGAGCAGTTCTTC.

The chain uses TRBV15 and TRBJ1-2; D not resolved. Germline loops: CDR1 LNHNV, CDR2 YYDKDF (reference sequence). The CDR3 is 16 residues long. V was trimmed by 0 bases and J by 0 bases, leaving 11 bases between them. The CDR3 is CATSRELGIANYGYTF. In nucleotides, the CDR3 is TGTGCCACCAGCAGAGAATTGGGGATAGCTAACTATGGCTACACCTTC.

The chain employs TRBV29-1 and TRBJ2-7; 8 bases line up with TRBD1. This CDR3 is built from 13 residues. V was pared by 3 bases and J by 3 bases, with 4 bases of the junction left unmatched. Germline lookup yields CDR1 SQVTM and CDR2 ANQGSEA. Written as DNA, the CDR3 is TGCAGCGTTGATCAGGGGGCCAGCTACGAGCAGTACTTC. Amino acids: CSVDQGASYEQYF.

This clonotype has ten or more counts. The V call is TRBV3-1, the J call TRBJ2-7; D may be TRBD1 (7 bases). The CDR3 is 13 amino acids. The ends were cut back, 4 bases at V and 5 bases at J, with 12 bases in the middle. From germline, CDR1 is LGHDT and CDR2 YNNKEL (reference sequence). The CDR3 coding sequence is TGTGCCAGCAGCCCTACAGGGGAGGACGAGCAGTACTTC. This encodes CASSPTGEDEQYF.

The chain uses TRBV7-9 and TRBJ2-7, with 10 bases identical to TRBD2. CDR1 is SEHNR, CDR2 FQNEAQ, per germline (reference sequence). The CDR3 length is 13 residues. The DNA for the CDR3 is TGTGCGTGGGAGCGGGAGGGCCATGACGAGCAGTACTTC. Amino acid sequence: CAWEREGHDEQYF.

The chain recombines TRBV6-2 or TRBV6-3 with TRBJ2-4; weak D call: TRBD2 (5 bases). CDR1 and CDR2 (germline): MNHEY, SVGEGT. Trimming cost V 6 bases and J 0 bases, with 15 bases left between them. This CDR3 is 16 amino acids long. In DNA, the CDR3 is TGTGCCAGCAGATCCGGGCCCGCGGGAGCCAAAAACATTCAGTACTTC. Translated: CASRSGPAGAKNIQYF.